Each of the 3 T cell receptor beta chains below was sequenced from the same sample in a study of blood T cell repertoires in COVID-19. The data were produced by immunoSEQ multiplex PCR, yet TCRdb's version contains in-frame clones alone and is incomplete. The sample contains around 500,000 clones, roughly 90% of which appear only once. The material sequenced was PBMCs or T cells enriched from blood (not recorded which). The source is a woman aged 40 to 49 who had recovered from COVID-19.

The chain has TRBV27 and TRBJ2-1; D might be TRBD2 (5 bases). Trimming stripped 4 bases from V and 8 bases from J, with 12 bases between. In germline, CDR1 is MNHEY, CDR2 SMNVEV (reference sequence). The CDR3 is 13 amino acids. For the CDR3, the DNA is TGTGCCAGCAGTTCACGGGATTTAGATGAGCAGTTCTTC. Translated, it gives CASSSRDLDEQFF.

The chain uses TRBV29-1 and TRBJ2-2; no definite D call. The V end lost 5 bases, the J end lost 1 base, and 14 bases lay between the germline ends. Germline V gene lookup returns CDR1 SQVTM and CDR2 ANQGSEA. The CDR3 length is 15 residues. The CDR3 is CSVKSIGKNTGELFF. CDR3 sequence (DNA): TGCAGCGTTAAATCGATTGGCAAGAACACCGGGGAGCTGTTTTTT.

The chain combines TRBV12-5 with TRBJ1-3; TRBD1 agrees at 7 bases. CDR1 and CDR2 from the germline V gene are LGHNT and FRNRAP. This CDR3 contains 15 residues. V gave up 0 bases and J gave up 3 bases; unmatched junction bases: 2. CDR3 sequence (DNA): TGTGCTAGTGGTTTGGTTCGGGACAGTGGAAACACCATATATTTT. Translated: CASGLVRDSGNTIYF.